This TCR beta chain comes out of a study of cytotoxic CD8 clonotypes in ibrutinib-treated CLL. V was shortened by 5 bases and J by 8 bases, with 15 bases between the two germline ends. The CDR3 totals 12 residues. Germline V CDR1 and CDR2: GTSNPN, SVGIG (reference sequence). Turning to this clone: Its antigen is still unknown.

Sequencing was performed with immunoSEQ multiplex PCR; in TCRdb, only in-frame clones are kept and a portion is missing. There are 100,000 to 150,000 clones in the sample; approximately 85% occur only once, and about 2% lies in the top ten. Overall study findings and caveats: Clonality went higher at ibrutinib response and then dropped back toward baseline at progression.

The chain uses TRBV30 and TRBJ1-1; a possible D gene is TRBD1 (6 bases). Sequencing was performed on PBMCs, taken after 24 months of ibrutinib treatment. The TCR comes from a human donor with chronic lymphocytic leukemia. The CDR3 nucleotides are TGTGCCTGGCTGATCGACAGGCCAGAAGCTTTCTTT. This sequence encodes CAWLIDRPEAFF.